This T cell receptor (beta chain) emerged from a study of regulatory T cells in long-lasting Graves disease. To make TCR beta libraries, researchers used iRepertoire HTBI primers and Arm-PCR of CDR3 regions. TCRdb re-derived calls from the multiplex PCR reads in MiXCR, one entry per CDR3 protein. The repertoire holds around 510,000 distinct CDR3 sequences, around 21% seen once, with over 7.5% in the top ten. Study-wide results and caveats: Persistent patients shared about 3,000 public clonotypes among themselves. Newly diagnosed patients shared fewer, at roughly 970. Limited samples may have lowered accuracy.

This clonotype was counted at least ten times. Its antigen remains unidentified. Time point indicated: persistent/refractory GD, antithyroid drugs over 5 years with positive TRAb. Scientists built the TCR library using RNA that was extracted from PBMCs. An endocrinology department in Xi'an, China, supplied the patients. The TCR sequence derives from a female donor with Graves disease. The sample consisted of peripheral blood mononuclear cells (PBMCs), taken when the disease was refractory, from a patient treated with antithyroid drugs.

Written as DNA, the CDR3 is TGTGCCTCATCACCGCGTTGGCAGGGAAATGCTGGGGCCAACGTCCTGACTTTC. Protein product: CASSPRWQGNAGANVLTF. The chain recombines TRBV24-1 with TRBJ2-6; a weak D match, TRBD1 (5 bases). The CDR3 has 18 amino acids. Germline V lookup: CDR1 KGHDR, CDR2 SFDVKD. The V and J ends lost 12 bases and 2 bases respectively, with 25 bases between them.